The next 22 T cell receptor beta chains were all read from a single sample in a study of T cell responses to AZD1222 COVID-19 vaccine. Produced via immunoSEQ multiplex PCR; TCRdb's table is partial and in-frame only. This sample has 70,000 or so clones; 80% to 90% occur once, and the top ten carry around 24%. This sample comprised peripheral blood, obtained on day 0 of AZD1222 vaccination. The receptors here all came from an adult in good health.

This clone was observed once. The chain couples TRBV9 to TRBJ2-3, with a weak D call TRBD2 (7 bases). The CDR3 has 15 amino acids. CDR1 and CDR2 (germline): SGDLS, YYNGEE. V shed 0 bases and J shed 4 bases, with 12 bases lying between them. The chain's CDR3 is CASSVGGRGADTQYF. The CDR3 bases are TGTGCCAGCAGCGTAGGAGGGAGGGGGGCAGATACGCAGTATTTT. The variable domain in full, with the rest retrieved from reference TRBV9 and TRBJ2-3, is DSGVTQTPKHLITATGQRVTLRCSPRSGDLSVYWYQQSLDQGLQFLIQYYNGEERAKGNILERFSAQQFPDLHSELNLSSLELGDSALYFCASSVGGRGADTQYFGPGTRLTVL.

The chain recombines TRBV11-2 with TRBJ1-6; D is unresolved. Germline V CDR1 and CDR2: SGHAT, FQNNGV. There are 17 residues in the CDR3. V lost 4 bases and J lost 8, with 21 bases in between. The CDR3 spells CASSSLLHRTAHSPLHF. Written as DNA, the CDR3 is TGTGCCAGCAGCTCCCTCTTACATAGGACGGCCCATTCACCCCTCCACTTT.

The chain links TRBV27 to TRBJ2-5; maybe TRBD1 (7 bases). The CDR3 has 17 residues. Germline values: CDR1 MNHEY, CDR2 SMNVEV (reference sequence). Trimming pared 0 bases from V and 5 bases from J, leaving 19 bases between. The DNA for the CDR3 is TGTGCCAGCAGTTTATCGTATGAGGGGGCGGCGGGGGAGACCCAGTACTTC. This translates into CASSLSYEGAAGETQYF.

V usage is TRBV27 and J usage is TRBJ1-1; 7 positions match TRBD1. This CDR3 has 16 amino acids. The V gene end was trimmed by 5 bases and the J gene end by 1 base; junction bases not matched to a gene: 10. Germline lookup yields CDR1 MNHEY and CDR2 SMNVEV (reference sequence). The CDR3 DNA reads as TGTGCCAGCAGTCCCCTCGGAGGGGGCGCGAACACTGAAGCTTTCTTT. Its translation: CASSPLGGGANTEAFF.

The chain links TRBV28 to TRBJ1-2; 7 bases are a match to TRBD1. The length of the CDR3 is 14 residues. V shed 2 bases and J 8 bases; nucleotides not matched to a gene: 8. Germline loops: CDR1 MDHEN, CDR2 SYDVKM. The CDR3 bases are TGTGCCAGCAGTTTAAAGGGGGCGTTACTCGGCTACACCTTC. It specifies CASSLKGALLGYTF.

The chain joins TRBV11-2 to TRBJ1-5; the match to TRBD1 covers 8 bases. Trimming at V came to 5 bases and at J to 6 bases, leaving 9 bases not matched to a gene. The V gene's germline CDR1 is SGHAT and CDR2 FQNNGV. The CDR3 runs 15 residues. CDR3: CASSRETGEGQPQHF. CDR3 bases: TGTGCCAGCAGCCGAGAGACAGGGGAAGGTCAGCCCCAGCATTTT.

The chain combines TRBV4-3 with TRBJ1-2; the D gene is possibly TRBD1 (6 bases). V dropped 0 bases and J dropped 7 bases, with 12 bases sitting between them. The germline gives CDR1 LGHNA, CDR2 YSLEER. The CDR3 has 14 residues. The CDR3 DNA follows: TGCGCCAGCAGCCAAGATCGGCAGGGGATTGGCTACACCTTC. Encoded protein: CASSQDRQGIGYTF.

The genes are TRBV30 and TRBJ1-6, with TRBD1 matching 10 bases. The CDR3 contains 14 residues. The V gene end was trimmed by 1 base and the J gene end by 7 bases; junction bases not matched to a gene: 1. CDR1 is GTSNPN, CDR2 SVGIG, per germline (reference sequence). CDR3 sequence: CAWSEGQGNSPLHF. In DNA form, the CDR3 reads TGTGCCTGGAGTGAGGGACAGGGGAATTCACCCCTCCACTTT.

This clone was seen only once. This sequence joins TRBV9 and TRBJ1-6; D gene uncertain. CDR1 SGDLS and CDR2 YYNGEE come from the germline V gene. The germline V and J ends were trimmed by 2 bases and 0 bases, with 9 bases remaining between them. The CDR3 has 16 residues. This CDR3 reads CASSVRQSSYNSPLHF. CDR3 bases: TGTGCCAGCAGCGTCCGACAAAGCTCCTATAATTCACCCCTCCACTTT.

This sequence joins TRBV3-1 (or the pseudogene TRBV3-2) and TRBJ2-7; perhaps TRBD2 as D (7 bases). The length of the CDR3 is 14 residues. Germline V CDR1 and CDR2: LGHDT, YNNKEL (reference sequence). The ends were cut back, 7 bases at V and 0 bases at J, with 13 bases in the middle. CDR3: CASNLGGPSYEQYF. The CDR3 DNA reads TGTGCCAGCAACCTGGGGGGGCCCTCCTACGAGCAGTACTTC.

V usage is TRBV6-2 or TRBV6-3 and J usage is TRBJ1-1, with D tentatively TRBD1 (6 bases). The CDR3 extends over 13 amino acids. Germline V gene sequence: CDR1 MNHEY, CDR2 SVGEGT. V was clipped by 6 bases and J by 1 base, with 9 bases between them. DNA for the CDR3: TGTGCCAGCAGCCTGGGACAGAACACTGAAGCTTTCTTT. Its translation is CASSLGQNTEAFF.

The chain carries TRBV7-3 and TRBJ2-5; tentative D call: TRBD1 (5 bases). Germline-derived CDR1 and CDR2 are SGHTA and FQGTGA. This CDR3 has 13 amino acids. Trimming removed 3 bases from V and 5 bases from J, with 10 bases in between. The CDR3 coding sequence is TGTGCCAGCAGCTTCAGGGTAGGGGAGACCCAGTACTTC. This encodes CASSFRVGETQYF.

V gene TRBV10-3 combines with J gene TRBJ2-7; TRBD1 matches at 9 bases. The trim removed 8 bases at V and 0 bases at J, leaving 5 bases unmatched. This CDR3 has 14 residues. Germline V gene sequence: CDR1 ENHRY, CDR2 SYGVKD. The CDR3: CAIGGTGSSYEQYF. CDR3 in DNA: TGTGCCATCGGCGGGACAGGGAGCTCCTACGAGCAGTACTTC.

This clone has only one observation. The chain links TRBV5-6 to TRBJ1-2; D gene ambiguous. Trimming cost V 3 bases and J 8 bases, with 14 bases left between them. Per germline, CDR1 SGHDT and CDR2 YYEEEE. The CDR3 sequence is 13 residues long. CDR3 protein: CASSSVTDHGYTF. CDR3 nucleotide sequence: TGTGCCAGCAGCTCGGTAACGGACCACGGCTACACCTTC.

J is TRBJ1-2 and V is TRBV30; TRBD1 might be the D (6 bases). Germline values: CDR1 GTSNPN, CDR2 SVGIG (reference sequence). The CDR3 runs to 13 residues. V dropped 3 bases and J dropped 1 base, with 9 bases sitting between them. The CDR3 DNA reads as TGTGCCTGGAGGGACAGATTTAACTATGGCTACACCTTC. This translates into CAWRDRFNYGYTF.

CDR3 sequence reads: CASSRSRGASAQPQHF. The CDR3 DNA reads as TGTGCCAGCAGTCGTTCCAGGGGGGCTTCGGCTCAGCCCCAGCATTTT. The chain is built from TRBV28 and TRBJ1-5; 7 nucleotides agree with TRBD1. The CDR3 runs 16 residues. V lost 5 bases, J lost 6 bases, and 13 bases stayed unmatched. Germline CDR1 is MDHEN and CDR2 is SYDVKM.

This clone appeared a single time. CDR3 amino acids: CASSDHRVRSPLHF. In DNA form, the CDR3 reads TGTGCCAGTAGTGACCACAGGGTCCGGTCACCCCTCCACTTT. The genes are TRBV19 and TRBJ1-6; possibly TRBD1 for D (6 bases). The CDR3 contains 14 residues. Germline lookup yields CDR1 LNHDA and CDR2 SQIVND (reference sequence). V was trimmed by 5 bases and J by 10 bases, leaving 15 bases between them.

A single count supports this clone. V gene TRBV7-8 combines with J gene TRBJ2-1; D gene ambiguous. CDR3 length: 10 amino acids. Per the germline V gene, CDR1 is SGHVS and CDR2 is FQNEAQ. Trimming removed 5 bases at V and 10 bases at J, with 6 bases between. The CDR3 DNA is TGTGCCAGCAGCCTCAGGGAGCAGTTCTTC. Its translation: CASSLREQFF.

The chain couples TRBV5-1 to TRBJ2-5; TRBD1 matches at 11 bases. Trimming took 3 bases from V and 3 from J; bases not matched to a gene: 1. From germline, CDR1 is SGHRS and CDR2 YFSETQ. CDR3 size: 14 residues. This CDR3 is CASSSGQGEETQYF. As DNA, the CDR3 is TGCGCCAGCAGCTCGGGACAGGGGGAAGAGACCCAGTACTTC.

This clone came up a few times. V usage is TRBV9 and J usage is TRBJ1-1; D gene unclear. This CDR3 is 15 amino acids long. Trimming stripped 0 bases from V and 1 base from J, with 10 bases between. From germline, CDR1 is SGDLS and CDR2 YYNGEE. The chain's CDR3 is CASSVVDTGNTEAFF. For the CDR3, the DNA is TGTGCCAGCAGCGTAGTCGATACGGGGAACACTGAAGCTTTCTTT.

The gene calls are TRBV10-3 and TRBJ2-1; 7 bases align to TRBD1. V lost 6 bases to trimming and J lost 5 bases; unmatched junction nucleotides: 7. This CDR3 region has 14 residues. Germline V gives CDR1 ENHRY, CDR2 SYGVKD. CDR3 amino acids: CAISPDRVNNEQFF. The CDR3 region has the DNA TGTGCCATCAGCCCAGACAGGGTAAACAATGAGCAGTTCTTC.

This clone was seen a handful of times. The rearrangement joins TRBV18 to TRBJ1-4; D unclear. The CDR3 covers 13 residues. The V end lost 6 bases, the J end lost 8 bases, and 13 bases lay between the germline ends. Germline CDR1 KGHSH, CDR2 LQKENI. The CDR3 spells CASSRNREEKLFF. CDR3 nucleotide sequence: TGTGCCAGCTCCCGGAATAGGGAGGAAAAACTGTTTTTT.